These 22 T cell receptor beta chains share one sample of origin, sequenced in a study of CD8 T cells in ankylosing spondylitis. TCRdb re-called the 5' RACE reads with MiXCR, one entry per CDR3 protein. Among about 250,000 distinct CDR3 sequences listed, roughly 32% were seen once. The source material was blood, either unsorted or a sorted T cell fraction (not recorded which). These receptors were taken from a male donor with ankylosing spondylitis or in good health (not recorded which).

This chain connects TRBV12-3 or TRBV12-4 to TRBJ2-7; D is possibly TRBD1 (6 bases). The CDR3 runs 11 residues. V was clipped by 6 bases and J by 7 bases, with 10 bases between them. The CDR3 DNA is TGTGCCAGCAGGTACCAGGGGGAGCAGTACTTC. It encodes CASRYQGEQYF.

This chain joins TRBV5-1 and TRBJ2-1, with TRBD2 identical over 7 bases. The CDR3 spans 16 residues. V dropped 0 bases and J dropped 0; count of bases not matched to a gene: 3. Germline CDR1 is SGHRS and CDR2 is YFSETQ. The CDR3 sequence is CASSLAWGGSYNEQFF. The CDR3 nucleotides read TGCGCCAGCAGCTTGGCTTGGGGGGGCTCCTACAATGAGCAGTTCTTC.

This clonotype appeared many times. The V gene is TRBV29-1, the J gene TRBJ2-1, with TRBD2 matching 8 bases. J was trimmed by 6 bases and V by 2 bases; bases with no gene match: 6. Germline CDR1 is SQVTM and CDR2 is ANQGSEA. CDR3 length equals 14 residues. The CDR3 region is CSVELAGPGNEQFF. CDR3 nucleotide sequence: TGCAGCGTTGAACTAGCGGGTCCTGGCAATGAGCAGTTCTTC.

This chain connects TRBV10-1 to TRBJ2-5; 10 nucleotides line up with TRBD1. The trim removed 5 bases at V and 5 bases at J, leaving 5 bases unmatched. This CDR3 comprises 14 residues. Germline-derived CDR1 and CDR2 are WNHNN and SYGVQD (reference sequence). The CDR3 DNA reads as TGCGCCAGCAGTAGACAGGGGGCTGGGGAGACCCAGTACTTC. It translates to CASSRQGAGETQYF.

The chain carries TRBV20-1 and TRBJ2-1, with D maybe TRBD1 (5 bases). This CDR3 comprises 13 residues. V dropped 5 bases and J dropped 12 bases, with 20 bases sitting between them. The germline V gene encodes CDR1 DFQATT and CDR2 SNEGSKA (reference sequence). The CDR3 region has the DNA TGCAGTGCTGCTCGGGCAGGGCAGATTTTGCAGTTCTTC. It encodes CSAARAGQILQFF.

This clonotype was seen a few times. This chain connects TRBV6-5 to TRBJ1-1; weak D call: TRBD1 (5 bases). In germline, CDR1 is MNHEY, CDR2 SVGAGI. The CDR3 is made up of 16 amino acids. The V end lost 2 bases, the J end lost 0 bases, and 13 bases lay between the germline ends. CDR3 nucleotide sequence: TGTGCCAGCAGTTACGCCCCCAGGGCGATGAACACTGAAGCTTTCTTT. Translation gives CASSYAPRAMNTEAFF.

V gene TRBV4-1 combines with J gene TRBJ1-1, with D unclear. The CDR3 runs to 14 residues. V was clipped by 0 bases and J by 1 base, with 6 bases between them. Germline V lookup: CDR1 MGHRA, CDR2 YSYEKL. CDR3 amino acids: CASSQDPENTEAFF. As DNA, the CDR3 is TGCGCCAGCAGCCAAGATCCTGAGAACACTGAAGCTTTCTTT.

This clonotype came up a few times. This chain uses TRBV12-3 or TRBV12-4 with TRBJ2-7; D ambiguous. The CDR3 has 11 residues. Trimming took off 3 bases at V and 7 bases at J, with 7 bases between the two ends. This chain's CDR3 is CASSFVGEQYF. The CDR3 nucleotides read TGTGCCAGCAGTTTCGTGGGGGAGCAGTACTTC.

This clonotype was seen a handful of times. This chain connects TRBV7-2 to TRBJ2-7; 7 bases are shared with TRBD1. The CDR3 covers 14 residues. The ends lost 4 bases at V and 6 bases at J; junction bases unmatched: 9. Per the germline V gene, CDR1 is SGHTA and CDR2 is FQGNSA. The chain's CDR3 is CASSSTGVSVEQYF. DNA of the CDR3: TGTGCCAGCAGCTCAACAGGGGTCAGCGTCGAGCAGTACTTC.

This clonotype was found a few times. The chain has TRBV7-9 and TRBJ1-4; D gene ambiguous. The CDR3 is 13 residues long. The V and J ends lost 6 bases and 2 bases respectively, with 7 bases between them. Germline values: CDR1 SEHNR, CDR2 FQNEAQ (reference sequence). The CDR3 DNA reads TGTGCCAGCAGTCAGGTCACTAATGAAAAACTGTTTTTT. Protein sequence: CASSQVTNEKLFF.

This clonotype turned up a few times. The genes are TRBV6-5 and TRBJ2-7; 7 nucleotides align to TRBD2. Per the germline V gene, CDR1 is MNHEY and CDR2 is SVGAGI. Unmatched junction bases numbered 8, after V lost 3 bases and J lost 0 bases. This CDR3 region has 16 residues. The CDR3 region has the DNA TGTGCCAGCAGTTATCAATCACCGGGGGGCTCCTACGAGCAGTACTTC. This codes for CASSYQSPGGSYEQYF.

A few counts support this clonotype. The V and J genes are TRBV6-5 and TRBJ1-1; D possibly corresponds to TRBD1 (6 bases). There are 12 residues in the CDR3. The V end was cut by 6 bases, the J end by 11 bases, with 16 bases between. The germline V gene encodes CDR1 MNHEY and CDR2 SVGAGI. The CDR3 reads CASRGNRVGAFF. In nucleotides, the CDR3 is TGTGCCAGCAGAGGTAACAGGGTTGGGGCTTTCTTT.

The chain carries TRBV28 and TRBJ2-3, with 9 bases identical to TRBD1. Germline CDR1 reads MDHEN; CDR2 reads SYDVKM. The V and J ends lost 8 bases and 3 bases, in that order; junction bases with no gene match: 9. This CDR3 spans 15 amino acids. CDR3 DNA sequence: TGTGCCAGCGGACAACAGGGGGCTGGTACAGATACGCAGTATTTT. Translation gives CASGQQGAGTDTQYF.

V gene TRBV7-9 combines with J gene TRBJ1-2; tentative D call: TRBD1 (6 bases). V was cut by 1 base and J by 6 bases, with 12 bases left in between. The germline CDR1 and CDR2 sequences are SEHNR and FQNEAQ (reference sequence). This CDR3 comprises 14 residues. The CDR3: CASSLGQGTNGYTF. The CDR3 nucleotides are TGTGCCAGCAGCTTAGGGCAGGGGACGAATGGCTACACCTTC.

The chain is built from TRBV12-3 or TRBV12-4 and TRBJ2-2; D may be TRBD1 (5 bases). Trimming removed 6 bases at V and 6 bases at J, with 8 bases between. The CDR3 runs to 12 residues. The CDR3 nucleotides read TGTGCCAGCAGAACAGGTCCCGGGGAGCTGTTTTTT. It specifies CASRTGPGELFF.

The chain has TRBV20-1 and TRBJ1-2; weak D call: TRBD1 (5 bases). Trimming removed 2 bases at V and 7 bases at J, with 11 bases between. CDR3 length: 12 amino acids. Germline CDR1 reads DFQATT; CDR2 reads SNEGSKA (reference sequence). The CDR3 is CSARQGFTGYTF. Written as DNA, the CDR3 is TGCAGTGCTAGACAGGGTTTCACTGGCTACACCTTC.

This clonotype was seen a handful of times. This chain links TRBV18 with TRBJ1-3; TRBD1 is a possible D gene (5 bases). V was cut by 2 bases and J by 2 bases, with 10 bases left in between. The CDR3 runs to 15 residues. Germline CDR1 and CDR2: KGHSH and LQKENI. Here the CDR3 reads CASSPRDLTGNTIYF. The CDR3 coding sequence is TGTGCCAGCTCACCAAGGGACCTCACTGGAAACACCATATATTTT.

This clonotype was seen only a few times. The chain carries TRBV20-1 and TRBJ2-5; 10 bases are a match to TRBD1. CDR1 is DFQATT and CDR2 is SNEGSKA in the germline V gene (reference sequence). This CDR3 has 16 residues. The V gene end was trimmed by 0 bases and the J gene end by 2 bases; junction bases not matched to a gene: 6. CDR3 in amino acids: CSARDFTGQGQETQYF. The DNA of the CDR3 is TGCAGTGCTAGAGATTTTACGGGACAGGGGCAAGAGACCCAGTACTTC.

This clonotype has just a few counts. This chain connects TRBV6-4 to TRBJ1-6; no definite D call. V was clipped by 3 bases and J by 8 bases, with 8 bases between them. This CDR3 comprises 13 residues. Germline CDR1 is MRHNA and CDR2 is SNTAGT. The CDR3 DNA sequence: TGTGCCAGCAGTGAATTTATTGATTCACCCCTCCACTTT. Its translation: CASSEFIDSPLHF.

This clonotype was found once. A much bigger clone sits one base away, suggesting this may be a read error. The chain recombines TRBV7-8 with TRBJ2-5, with D perhaps matching TRBD2 (6 bases). This CDR3 comprises 16 residues. Germline CDR1 reads SGHVS; CDR2 reads FQNEAQ. The CDR3, as DNA: TGTGCCAGCAGCTTAGCGACGGGAGCGGGCCCGGAGATCCAGTACTTC. It codes for CASSLATGAGPEIQYF.

The chain combines TRBV10-3 with TRBJ1-1, with no clear D. CDR1 and CDR2 (germline): ENHRY, SYGVKD. Trimming shortened V by 5 bases and J by 0 bases, and 13 bases separated the two germline ends. The CDR3 is made up of 15 amino acids. The CDR3 DNA reads TGTGCCATCAGTTTCGTGACGGGAATGAACACTGAAGCTTTCTTT. Amino acid sequence: CAISFVTGMNTEAFF.

This clonotype came up a few times. CDR3 in amino acids: CASSFPAGGAGELFF. As DNA, the CDR3 is TGTGCCAGCAGTTTCCCCGCTGGGGGCGCCGGGGAGCTGTTTTTT. The chain is built from TRBV12-3 or TRBV12-4 and TRBJ2-2, with a tentative D call TRBD1 (6 bases). This CDR3 is 15 amino acids long. Trimming pared 3 bases from V and 6 bases from J, leaving 14 bases between.